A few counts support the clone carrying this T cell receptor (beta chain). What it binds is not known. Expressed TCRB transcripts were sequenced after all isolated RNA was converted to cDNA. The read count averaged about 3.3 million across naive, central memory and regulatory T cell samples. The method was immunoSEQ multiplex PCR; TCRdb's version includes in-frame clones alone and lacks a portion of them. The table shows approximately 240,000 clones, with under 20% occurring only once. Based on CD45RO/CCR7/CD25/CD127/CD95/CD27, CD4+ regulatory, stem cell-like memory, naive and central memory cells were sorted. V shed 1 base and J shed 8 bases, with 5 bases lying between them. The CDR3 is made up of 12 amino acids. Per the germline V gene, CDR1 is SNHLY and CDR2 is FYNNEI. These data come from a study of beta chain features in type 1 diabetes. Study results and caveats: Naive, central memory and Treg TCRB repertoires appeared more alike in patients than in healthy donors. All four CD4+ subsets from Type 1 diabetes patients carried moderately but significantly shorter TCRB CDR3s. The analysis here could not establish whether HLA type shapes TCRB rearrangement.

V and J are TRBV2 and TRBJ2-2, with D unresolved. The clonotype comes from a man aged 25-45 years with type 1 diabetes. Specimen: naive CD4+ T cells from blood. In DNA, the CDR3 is TGTGCCAGCAGTGAAGGCCCTGGGGAGCTGTTTTTT. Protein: CASSEGPGELFF.